The 21 T cell receptor beta chains reported below all come from one sample, sequenced in a study of T cell responses to AZD1222 COVID-19 vaccine. Clones were sequenced by immunoSEQ multiplex PCR, and TCRdb holds only the in-frame ones, with some missing. Counted here are over 150,000 clones, approximately 86% occurring once; the ten biggest clones make up about 3%. The sequences come from peripheral blood, collected on day 0 of AZD1222 vaccination. The receptor set was obtained from an adult in good health.

The J gene is TRBJ2-1, the V gene TRBV11-2, with 8 nucleotides matching TRBD2. J lost 6 bases, V lost 7 bases, and 14 bases had no gene match. Germline V gene data show CDR1 as SGHAT and CDR2 as FQNNGV. The CDR3 sequence is 16 residues long. CDR3 region: CASTGWAAGDRNEQFF. DNA of the CDR3: TGTGCCAGCACGGGATGGGCAGCGGGAGATCGCAATGAGCAGTTCTTC.

V is TRBV28 and J is TRBJ1-3; D is undetermined. The V and J ends lost 5 bases and 0 bases respectively, with 11 bases between them. This CDR3 is built from 15 residues. Germline CDR1 reads MDHEN; CDR2 reads SYDVKM. The CDR3 loop is CASSIQVPSGNTIYF. In nucleotides, the CDR3 is TGTGCCAGCAGTATCCAGGTCCCCTCTGGAAACACCATATATTTT.

This chain uses TRBV11-2 with TRBJ2-7; TRBD1 agrees at 10 bases. V lost 5 bases and J lost 5; bases outside the gene matches: 3. Germline V gene lookup returns CDR1 SGHAT and CDR2 FQNNGV. There are 13 residues in the CDR3. In DNA form, the CDR3 reads TGTGCCAGCAGCAGAGACAGGGGGCACGAGCAGTACTTC. It encodes CASSRDRGHEQYF.

The chain has TRBV7-2 and TRBJ1-1; D remains ambiguous. CDR1 SGHTA and CDR2 FQGNSA come from the germline V gene. V was clipped by 4 bases and J by 3 bases, with 9 bases between them. The CDR3 runs 13 residues. This CDR3 reads CASSSQVYTEAFF. In DNA form, the CDR3 reads TGTGCCAGCAGCTCTCAAGTGTACACTGAAGCTTTCTTT. The full variable domain, its missing parts supplied by reference TRBV7-2 and TRBJ1-1, is GAGVSQSPSNKVTEKGKDVELRCDPISGHTALYWYRQSLGQGLEFLIYFQGNSAPDKSGLPSDRFSAERTGGSVSTLTIQRTQQEDSAVYLCASSSQVYTEAFFGQGTRLTVV.

The rearrangement joins TRBV7-6 to TRBJ2-2, with 12 bases aligning to TRBD2. Trimming cost V 5 bases and J 5 bases; bases outside gene matches: 6. The CDR3 contains 16 residues. Looked up from germline, CDR1 is SGHVS and CDR2 is FNYEAQ. CDR3 residues: CASSVGTSGLTGELFF. The CDR3 bases are TGTGCCAGCAGCGTCGGGACTAGCGGGCTTACCGGGGAGCTGTTTTTT. Filled out from reference TRBV7-6 and TRBJ2-2, the complete variable domain reads GAGVSQSPRYKVTKRGQDVALRCDPISGHVSLYWYRQALGQGPEFLTYFNYEAQQDKSGLPNDRFSAERPEGSISTLTIQRTEQRDSAMYRCASSVGTSGLTGELFFGEGSRLTVL.

The rearrangement links TRBV5-1 to TRBJ1-3; D not resolved. The CDR3 covers 14 residues. Trimming removed 0 bases at V and 1 base at J, with 5 bases between. The germline CDR1 and CDR2 sequences are SGHRS and YFSETQ. The CDR3 spells CASSLGGSGNTIYF. CDR3 nucleotide sequence: TGCGCCAGCAGCTTGGGGGGATCTGGAAACACCATATATTTT.

In its sample, this clone was seen a few times. The genes are TRBV10-1 and TRBJ2-2; possible D gene TRBD2, 6 bases. The length of the CDR3 is 17 residues. V was clipped by 0 bases and J by 2 bases, with 13 bases between them. Germline assignment: CDR1 WNHNN and CDR2 SYGVQD (reference sequence). The CDR3 spells CASSESVRRDNTGELFF. Written as DNA, the CDR3 is TGCGCCAGCAGTGAGTCGGTCAGGCGGGATAACACCGGGGAGCTGTTTTTT.

The chain combines TRBV2 with TRBJ2-4, with D tentatively TRBD1 or TRBD2 (5 bases each). Germline V CDR1 and CDR2: SNHLY, FYNNEI. The CDR3 spans 17 residues. V lost 2 bases to trimming and J lost 0 bases, with 14 bases between them. CDR3: CASSERGAGLAKNIQYF. The CDR3 DNA is TGTGCCAGCAGTGAAAGGGGTGCGGGCCTAGCCAAAAACATTCAGTACTTC.

The rearrangement links TRBV9 to TRBJ2-2; 8 bases map to TRBD2. CDR3 size: 16 residues. V lost 0 bases to trimming and J lost 5 bases; unmatched junction nucleotides: 6. Germline-derived CDR1 and CDR2 are SGDLS and YYNGEE. The chain's CDR3 is CASSVVLAGTTGELFF. In DNA form, the CDR3 reads TGTGCCAGCAGCGTAGTGTTAGCGGGAACAACCGGGGAGCTGTTTTTT.

The rearrangement links TRBV28 to TRBJ1-2; 8 positions agree with TRBD1. There are 14 residues in the CDR3. The ends lost 1 base at V and 8 bases at J; junction bases unmatched: 6. Germline V gene lookup returns CDR1 MDHEN and CDR2 SYDVKM. The CDR3 here is CASSLSDRVSGYTF. As DNA, the CDR3 is TGTGCCAGCAGTTTATCGGACAGGGTTAGCGGCTACACCTTC.

The chain has TRBV7-3 and TRBJ2-7; 11 nucleotides agree with TRBD1. The CDR3 consists of 14 residues. Germline CDR1 reads SGHTA; CDR2 reads FQGTGA. The junction had 5 bases not matched to a gene; V was cut back by 5 bases and J by 5 bases. CDR3 loop: CASSGQGAPHEQYF. In nucleotides, the CDR3 is TGTGCCAGCAGCGGACAGGGGGCGCCCCACGAGCAGTACTTC.

The gene calls are TRBV7-2 and TRBJ2-2; TRBD1 aligns across 10 bases. This CDR3 is built from 16 residues. Germline CDR1 reads SGHTA; CDR2 reads FQGNSA. With V trimmed by 5 bases and J by 1 base, 4 bases remained unmatched. DNA for the CDR3: TGTGCCAGCAGCCCGAGGGACAGGGGGAACACCGGGGAGCTGTTTTTT. Its protein product is CASSPRDRGNTGELFF.

The chain employs TRBV7-8 and TRBJ2-7, with no clear D. V shed 1 base and J shed 4 bases, with 8 bases lying between them. The CDR3 sequence is 13 residues long. Per germline, CDR1 SGHVS and CDR2 FQNEAQ. The CDR3 is CASSLDTLYEQYF. As DNA, the CDR3 is TGTGCCAGCAGCTTAGATACTCTGTACGAGCAGTACTTC.

V and J are TRBV30 and TRBJ1-5, with no clear D. V was clipped by 2 bases and J by 2 bases, with 13 bases between them. This CDR3 has 15 amino acids. Germline loops: CDR1 GTSNPN, CDR2 SVGIG (reference sequence). CDR3 DNA sequence: TGTGCCTGGAGTTTGGGCACTGGGGGCAATCAGCCCCAGCATTTT. Its protein product is CAWSLGTGGNQPQHF. Full variable domain (outside the CDR3, taken from reference TRBV30 and TRBJ1-5): SQTIHQWPATLVQPVGSPLSLECTVEGTSNPNLYWYRQAAGRGLQLLFYSVGIGQISSEVPQNLSASRPQDRQFILSSKKLLLSDSGFYLCAWSLGTGGNQPQHFGDGTRLSIL.

CDR3: CANYTGIPWLTYEQYF. CDR3 nucleotides: TGTGCCAACTATACGGGGATTCCGTGGTTAACCTACGAGCAGTACTTC. The chain uses TRBV21-1 and TRBJ2-7; the D segment call TRBD2 is taken from the table without a DNA check. TRBV21-1 is a pseudogene locus. CDR3 size: 16 residues.

This clone occurred a few times. The CDR3 nucleotides are TGTGCCAGCAGCCAAGAACAGCGGGAGGGTGGGCTGTTTTTT. It translates to CASSQEQREGGLFF. The gene calls are TRBV4-2 and TRBJ2-2; 10 bases fit TRBD2. This CDR3 spans 14 amino acids. Trimming removed 0 bases from V and 13 bases from J; junction bases left unmatched: 5. The germline CDR1 and CDR2 sequences are LGHNA and YNFKEQ.

V gene TRBV24-1 combines with J gene TRBJ2-1; TRBD2 aligns across 12 bases. The CDR3 length is 18 residues. In germline, CDR1 is KGHDR, CDR2 SFDVKD. The J segment lost 3 bases and the V segment lost 3 bases, leaving 8 bases of the junction unmatched. The CDR3 loop reads CATSDGTSGPADYNEQFF. DNA of the CDR3: TGTGCCACCAGTGATGGGACTAGCGGGCCGGCCGACTACAATGAGCAGTTCTTC.

The chain is built from TRBV2 and TRBJ2-3; 7 nucleotides match TRBD2. The CDR3 runs to 13 residues. CDR1 and CDR2 from the germline V gene are SNHLY and FYNNEI. The ends lost 7 bases at V and 6 bases at J; junction bases unmatched: 7. CDR3 amino acids: CASTQLARDTQYF. DNA for the CDR3: TGTGCCAGCACCCAACTAGCGCGGGATACGCAGTATTTT.

J is TRBJ1-3 and V is TRBV6-5, with D hard to call. Germline V lookup: CDR1 MNHEY, CDR2 SVGAGI. Trimming cost V 0 bases and J 3 bases, with 12 bases left between them. The CDR3 runs 16 residues. The CDR3 DNA follows: TGTGCCAGCAGTTACTCGCGCGCAGCCCATGGAAACACCATATATTTT. Amino acids: CASSYSRAAHGNTIYF.

CDR3 in DNA: TGCGCCAGCAGCTTGGAAGGGACTAGCGGTGGAGATACGCAGTATTTT. It is translated as CASSLEGTSGGDTQYF. The chain has TRBV5-1 and TRBJ2-3; TRBD2 matches 11 bases. Germline trimming cut 0 bases from V and 5 bases from J; bases unmatched to any gene: 5. The CDR3 is made up of 16 amino acids. Germline V lookup: CDR1 SGHRS, CDR2 YFSETQ.

This clone was detected once. This chain joins TRBV7-8 and TRBJ2-7, with D unresolved. Judging by the DNA end, TRBJ2-4 fits better; the J call may be wrong. The CDR3 extends over 11 amino acids. Germline lookup yields CDR1 SGHVS and CDR2 FQNEAQ. The CDR3 spells CASSLTDIQYF. Written as DNA, the CDR3 is TGTGCCAGCAGCTTAACAGACATTCAGTACTTC.